This TCR beta chain comes out of a study of cytomegalovirus exposure and HLA in healthy donors (dated by TCRdb to 2016 to 2017). As for the study more broadly: An earlier analysis of approximately 640 of the donors reported 250 to 300 Gb of sequence data and roughly 100 million unique TCR beta sequences from about 200 million T cells. About 300 gigabases of sequencing data and 80 million or so unique TCR sequences were included in an early release covering roughly 600 HLA-typed donors. Of the 300 to 500 genotyped donors, over 80% were placed in the genetic ancestry cluster associated with self-reported Caucasian donors. The study was designed to test whether signatures of past pathogen exposure could be identified by cataloging public T cell receptors. The study used immunosequencing to profile the T cell repertoires of approximately 650 subjects and linked those repertoires to cytomegalovirus serostatus. A separate validation cohort of over 95 different subjects was used in addition to the approximately 640-subject first cohort. To predict cytomegalovirus infection status, the study combined high-throughput TCR immunosequencing, statistical association of individual TCRs with disease status, and machine learning. In a later analysis, previously published TCR beta repertoires from some 640 donors were re-analyzed and high-resolution HLA genotyping was added so that TCR occurrence patterns could be studied. Rather than using new phenotypic data, the later analysis identified candidate immune exposures from TCR beta sequences and from how often those sequences occurred across donors. To decide whether each TCR beta V gene segment behaved as functional or pseudogenic, an earlier analysis of several hundred of the donors relied on high-throughput TCR beta sequencing. Alongside the repertoire data, information on donor age, sex, ethnicity and CMV serostatus was compiled. In a later genetic analysis, genome-wide SNP genotypes for about three fifths of the 666 donors were used, and that subset was treated as a discovery cohort. All discovery cohort repertoires had been generated using a single sequencing platform. HLA typing included class I and class II loci at four-digit resolution. The number of donors typed differed by locus, with about 629-630 for A, B, C, DRB1 and DQB1, roughly 520 for DQA1, under 610 for DPA1, and around 430 for DPB1. Because of strong linkage in the cohort, a handful of DR-DQ haplotypes were treated as single units for association and clustering. Among roughly 370 genotyped donors of the cohort, an average of approximately 250,000 unique TCR beta nucleotide sequences were sequenced per donor, around 18% of them non-productive. What the work shows at the level of the full study, not this receptor alone: HLA typing was unavailable for some donors at each locus, so association tests used only the typed subset. An association between a missense DCLRE1C variant and V-gene and J-gene trimming of TCR beta chains was found in a later genetic analysis and replicated in an independent cohort. Compared with equally common non-associated chains, HLA-associated TCR beta chains in a later analysis were more clonally expanded and had lower generation probabilities. In a later analysis, some 18,000 TCR beta sequences were associated with specific HLA alleles at a false discovery rate of 0.05. The classifier was reported to diagnose cytomegalovirus status with high specificity and sensitivity in both the original cohort and the validation cohort. A later analysis found that TCR association rates varied across HLA loci, with DRB1 alleles showing the most associated TCRs and HLA-C alleles the fewest. Because counts were too low, about 17 rarely observed V segments, including chromosome 9 orphons, were excluded from the earlier analysis of several hundred of the donors. The sequencing pipeline was judged likely to have produced a cluster of highly shared sequence variants as a technical artifact. Only TCR beta chains were sequenced in this cohort, and the absence of alpha or paired-chain data limited detectable features. Correlated functional status among segregating V segments might reflect linkage disequilibrium, but an unknown experimental factor could not be ruled out. CMV serostatus was the only immune exposure information available for the cohort. The study gave a list of under 200 TCR beta chains associated with cytomegalovirus. In an earlier analysis of approximately 590 of the donors, most TCR beta V segments were observed in productive rearrangements about 87% or about 30% of the time, broadly matching IMGT annotations. Sequencing depth was assumed to be roughly uniform across donors in the presence/absence analyses, though that assumption may not hold. Some IMGT-functional V segments, including TRBV6-2 and TRBV6-3, could not be told apart with the 87-base-pair reads, so those segments were excluded. Most CMV-associated TCR beta chains appeared to be HLA-restricted in a later analysis, and the HLA associations seemed to be driven largely by CMV exposure. According to a later genetic analysis, donors in an Asian-associated ancestry cluster had fewer N-insertions in productive TCRs than the approximately 700-donor mean. A later analysis reported that several top co-occurrence clusters appeared linked to parvovirus B19, influenza, CMV and Epstein-Barr virus. Strong co-occurrence of HLA alleles, especially DR and DQ, made assigning TCR associations to individual alleles difficult. In vitro tests confirmed that a few of the cytomegalovirus-associated TCR beta chains recognize cytomegalovirus antigens. According to the authors, the approach could potentially be generalized to other disease states and immunological phenotypes. While some public TCRs were present in many individuals, most TCR sequences turned up only very rarely across donors. A further reported finding was that TCR beta sequences accurately predicted the HLA-A and HLA-B alleles for most subjects in the first cohort.

The cohort was made up of hundreds of healthy bone marrow donors. Cohort members were all nominally healthy when sampled, although unrecorded immune exposures were likely present. The donor was CMV seronegative and belonged to the group of around 400 seronegative cohort members. A peripheral blood sample was collected from each donor, and TCR beta sequencing was performed on peripheral blood mononuclear cells. The Qiagen DNeasy Blood Extraction Kit was used to extract genomic DNA from the blood cell samples. V drops 0 bases and J drops 9 bases, leaving 10 bases in between. From the cysteine through the phenylalanine, the CDR3 covers 14 amino acids. The retained sequence is limited to the CDR3, 42 bases, with the frame set at the first base. Reading the germline V gene gives CDR1 SGHRS and CDR2 YFSETQ. The library was prepared using the immunoSEQ multiplex PCR assay. The multiplex PCR relied on a mix of 60 forward primers for TCR Vbeta segments and 13 reverse primers for TCR Jbeta segments. The CDR3 region of rearranged TCR beta genes was amplified from genomic DNA with a multiplex PCR assay. Amplified TCR beta libraries were sequenced as 87-base-pair reads on the Illumina HiSeq System. Per the original workflow: In a later analysis, tens of millions of unique TCR beta chains were counted across the approximately 620 repertoires, and about 10 million of these chains were shared by at least two donors. To remove PCR and sequencing errors, raw reads were error-corrected and collapsed into unique sequences using a nearest-neighbor algorithm that merged closely related sequences. CDR3 sequences were aligned to IMGT reference sequences to assign V, D and J gene segments. For a sequence to be retained, a match of at least six nucleotides was required to both a V gene segment and a J gene segment. A rearrangement was called productive if the CDR3 had no stop codons and remained in frame with V and J, and every other rearrangement was called non-productive. Following IMGT convention, CDR3 was defined as the stretch from the second conserved V-encoded cysteine to the conserved J-encoded phenylalanine. The earlier analysis of about 500 of the donors excluded sequences that lacked an unambiguous match to a single V gene segment. In an earlier analysis of 587 of the donors, V segments were called functional above 56.7% productive rearrangements and were called segregating when the between-donor standard deviation exceeded 5%. A statistical classification framework was developed to diagnose cytomegalovirus status using the catalog of TCR beta chain sequences. In a later analysis, V and J genes were assigned by comparing TCR nucleotide sequences against IMGT/GENE-DB human TR gene sequences. A later analysis assigned CDR3 sequences and most-parsimonious VDJ recombination scenarios with the TCRdist pipeline. In a later analysis, every TCR beta chain was defined by the combination of its CDR3 amino acid sequence and its V-gene family, and reads without a unique V-gene family were dropped. In a later analysis, around 600 highly shared, low-generation-probability nucleotide sequences were removed to address suspected cross-contamination and a sequencing artifact. In a later analysis, a clonal expansion index for each public chain was calculated from normalized within-repertoire ranks of inferred template counts. In a later analysis, generation probabilities were computed using a VDJ recombination model fitted to out-of-frame rearrangements, and the results were checked against IGoR. In a later analysis, hypergeometric tests were used to score TCR-TCR, TCR-HLA and TCR-CMV co-occurrence, with a repertoire-size bias correction applied to TCR pairs. A later analysis estimated false discovery rates by permuting HLA or CMV assignments 20 times. In a later analysis, co-occurring TCRs were grouped with DBSCAN, and TCRdist sequence similarity was added when clustering was performed within HLA-allele-positive subsets. Co-occurrence clustering excluded repertoires with fewer than 30,000 or more than 120,000 public chains, plus five with anomalous nucleotide sharing. TCRdb's version of the immuneACCESS table is confined to in-frame rearrangements and falls short of the full clone set. An unresolved V gene accounts for under half of the shortfall where checked; the remainder is of unknown origin. The DNA was the basis for D and trimming; V, J and clone size are from that table. In this sample the table shows about 270,000 clones, roughly two thirds of which occur a single time. The ten largest make up around 2.3% of the sample.

Notes on this clone: Its recognized antigen is unknown. Base qualities are missing; no much larger clone stands one base away.

Sequencing used PBMCs. The TCR sequence derives from a female donor in good health and CMV-seronegative. The V and J genes are TRBV5-1 and TRBJ1-6; the D gene remains uncertain. The CDR3: CASSLGGSGSPLHF. The nucleotides are TGCGCCAGCAGCTTGGGAGGGTCGGGTTCACCCCTCCACTTT.